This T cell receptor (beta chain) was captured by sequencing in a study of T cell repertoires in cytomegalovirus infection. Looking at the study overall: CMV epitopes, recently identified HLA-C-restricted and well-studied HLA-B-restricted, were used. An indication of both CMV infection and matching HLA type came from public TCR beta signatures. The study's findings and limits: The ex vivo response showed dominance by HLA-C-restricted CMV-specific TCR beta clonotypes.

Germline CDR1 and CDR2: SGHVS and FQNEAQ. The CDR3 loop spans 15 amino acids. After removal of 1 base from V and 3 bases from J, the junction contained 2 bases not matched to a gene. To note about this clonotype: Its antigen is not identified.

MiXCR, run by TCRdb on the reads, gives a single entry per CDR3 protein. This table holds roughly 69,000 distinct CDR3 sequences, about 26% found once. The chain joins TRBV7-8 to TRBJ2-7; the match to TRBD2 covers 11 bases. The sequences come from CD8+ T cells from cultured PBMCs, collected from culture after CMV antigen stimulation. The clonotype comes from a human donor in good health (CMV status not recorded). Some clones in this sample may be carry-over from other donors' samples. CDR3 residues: CASSLELAGVYEQYF. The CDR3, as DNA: TGTGCCAGCAGCTTAGAACTAGCGGGAGTCTACGAGCAGTACTTC. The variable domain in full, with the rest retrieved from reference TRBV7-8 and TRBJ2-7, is GAGVSQSPRYKVAKRGQDVALRCDPISGHVSLFWYQQALGQGPEFLTYFQNEAQLDKSGLPSDRFFAERPEGSVSTLKIQRTQQEDSAVYLCASSLELAGVYEQYFGPGTRLTVT.